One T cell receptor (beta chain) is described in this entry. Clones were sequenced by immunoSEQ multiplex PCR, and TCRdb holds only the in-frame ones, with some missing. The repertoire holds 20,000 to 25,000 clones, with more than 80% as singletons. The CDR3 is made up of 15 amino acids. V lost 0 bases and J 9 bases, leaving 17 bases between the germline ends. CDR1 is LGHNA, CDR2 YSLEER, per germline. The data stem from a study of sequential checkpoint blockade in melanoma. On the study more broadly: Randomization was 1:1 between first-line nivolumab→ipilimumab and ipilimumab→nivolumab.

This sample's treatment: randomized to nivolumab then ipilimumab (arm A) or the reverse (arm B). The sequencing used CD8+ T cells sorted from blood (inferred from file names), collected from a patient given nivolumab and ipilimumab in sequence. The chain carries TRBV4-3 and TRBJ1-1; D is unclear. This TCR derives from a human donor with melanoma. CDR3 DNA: TGCGCCAGCAGCCAAGAAGAGGGCGGCAACCCCCAAGCTTTCTTT. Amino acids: CASSQEEGGNPQAFF.